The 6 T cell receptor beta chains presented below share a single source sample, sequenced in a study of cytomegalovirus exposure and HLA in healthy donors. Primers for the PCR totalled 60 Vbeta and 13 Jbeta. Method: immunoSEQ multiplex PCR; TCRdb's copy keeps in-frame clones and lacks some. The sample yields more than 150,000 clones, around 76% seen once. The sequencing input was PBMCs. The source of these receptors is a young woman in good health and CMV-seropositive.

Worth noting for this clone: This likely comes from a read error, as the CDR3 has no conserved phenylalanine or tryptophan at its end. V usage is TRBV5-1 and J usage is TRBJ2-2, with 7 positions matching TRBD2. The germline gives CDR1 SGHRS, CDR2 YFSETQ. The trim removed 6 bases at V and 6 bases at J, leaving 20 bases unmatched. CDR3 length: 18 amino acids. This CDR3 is CASTPGPRSSGWAGELFV. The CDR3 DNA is TGCGCCAGCACCCCCGGGCCTCGGTCTAGCGGTTGGGCCGGGGAGCTGTTTGTT.

The CDR3 loop is CASRHPEGEAFF. In DNA form, the CDR3 reads TGTGCCAGCAGACACCCAGAGGGTGAAGCTTTCTTT. This chain links TRBV7-8 with TRBJ1-1; no firm D call. Germline CDR1 is SGHVS and CDR2 is FQNEAQ. Trimming cost V 6 bases and J 7 bases, with 12 bases left between them. The CDR3 length is 12 residues.

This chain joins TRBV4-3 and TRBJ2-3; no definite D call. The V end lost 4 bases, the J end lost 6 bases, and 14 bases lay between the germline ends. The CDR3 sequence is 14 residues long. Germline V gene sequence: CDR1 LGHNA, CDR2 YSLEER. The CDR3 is CASSLALPADTQYF. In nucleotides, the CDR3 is TGCGCCAGCAGCCTTGCCCTACCTGCGGATACGCAGTATTTT.

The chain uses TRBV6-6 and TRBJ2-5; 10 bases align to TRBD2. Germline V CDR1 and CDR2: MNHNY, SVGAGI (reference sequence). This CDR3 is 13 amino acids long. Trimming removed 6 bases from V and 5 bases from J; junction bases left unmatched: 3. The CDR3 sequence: CASSIAGGETQYF. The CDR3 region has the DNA TGTGCCAGCAGCATAGCGGGGGGTGAGACCCAGTACTTC.

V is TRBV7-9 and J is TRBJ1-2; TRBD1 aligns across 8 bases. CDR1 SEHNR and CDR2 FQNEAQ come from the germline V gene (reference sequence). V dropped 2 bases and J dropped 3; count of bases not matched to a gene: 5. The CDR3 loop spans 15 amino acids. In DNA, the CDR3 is TGTGCCAGCAGCTTACAGGCAGGGGGCCACTATGGCTACACCTTC. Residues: CASSLQAGGHYGYTF.

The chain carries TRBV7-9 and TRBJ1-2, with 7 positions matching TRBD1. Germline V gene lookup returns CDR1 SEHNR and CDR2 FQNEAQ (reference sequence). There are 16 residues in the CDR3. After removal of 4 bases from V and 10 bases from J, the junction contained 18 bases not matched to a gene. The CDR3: CASSSMKTGHLSNYTF. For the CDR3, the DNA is TGTGCCAGCAGCTCGATGAAGACAGGGCATCTATCTAACTACACCTTC.